This T cell receptor beta chain was recorded in a study of Ad26.COV2.S vaccination and SARS-CoV-2 variants. Study conclusions and caveats: Total T cell responses were possibly underestimated by TCR breadth and depth analyses.

Libraries were prepared by immunoSEQ multiplex PCR; TCRdb keeps only in-frame clonotypes and omits some of them. The sample consists of 350,000 to 450,000 clones, about 91% of them appearing once. This CDR3 is 12 amino acids long. The germline V gene has CDR1 SQVTM and CDR2 ANQGSEA. V was trimmed by 4 bases and J by 3 bases, leaving 9 bases between them. Worth noting for this clone: The antigen remains undetermined.

The starting material was peripheral blood, obtained after recovery from COVID-19. The TCR comes from a human donor who had recovered from COVID-19. The chain couples TRBV29-1 to TRBJ1-2; the D gene is possibly TRBD1 (5 bases). CDR3 bases: TGCAGCGTTGTGGTCAGGGACTATGGCTACACCTTC. Translating gives CSVVVRDYGYTF.